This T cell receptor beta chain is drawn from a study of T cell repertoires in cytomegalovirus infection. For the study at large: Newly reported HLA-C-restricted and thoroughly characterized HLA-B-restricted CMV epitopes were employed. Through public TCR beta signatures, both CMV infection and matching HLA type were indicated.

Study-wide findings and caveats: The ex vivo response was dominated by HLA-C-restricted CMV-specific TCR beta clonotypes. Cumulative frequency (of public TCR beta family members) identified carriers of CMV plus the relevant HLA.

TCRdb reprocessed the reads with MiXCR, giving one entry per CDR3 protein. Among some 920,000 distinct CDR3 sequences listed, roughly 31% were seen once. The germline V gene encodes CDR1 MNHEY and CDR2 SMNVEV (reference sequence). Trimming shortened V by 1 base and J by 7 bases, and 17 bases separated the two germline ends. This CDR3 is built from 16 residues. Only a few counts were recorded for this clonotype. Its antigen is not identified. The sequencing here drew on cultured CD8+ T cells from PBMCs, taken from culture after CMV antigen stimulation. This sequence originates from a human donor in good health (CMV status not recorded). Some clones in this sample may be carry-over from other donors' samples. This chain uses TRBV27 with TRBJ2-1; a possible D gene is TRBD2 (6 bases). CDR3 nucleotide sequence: TGTGCCAGCAGTTTATACGGGGGACGTTTTCCGAATGAGCAGTTCTTC. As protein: CASSLYGGRFPNEQFF.